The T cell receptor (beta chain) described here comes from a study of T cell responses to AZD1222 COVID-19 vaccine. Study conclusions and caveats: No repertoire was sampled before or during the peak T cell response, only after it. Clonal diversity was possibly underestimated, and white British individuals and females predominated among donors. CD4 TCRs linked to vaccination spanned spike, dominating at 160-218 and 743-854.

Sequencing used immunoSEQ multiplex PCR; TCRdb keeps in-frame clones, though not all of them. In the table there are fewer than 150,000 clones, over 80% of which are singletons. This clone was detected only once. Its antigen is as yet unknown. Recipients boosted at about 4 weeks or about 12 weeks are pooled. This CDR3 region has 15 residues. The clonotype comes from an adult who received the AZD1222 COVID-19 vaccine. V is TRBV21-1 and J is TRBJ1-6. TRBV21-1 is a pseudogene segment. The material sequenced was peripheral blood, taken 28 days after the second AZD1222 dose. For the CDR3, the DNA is TGTGCCAGCAGCAAATGGGGGGTCAATTATTCACCCCTCCACTTT. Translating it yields CASSKWGVNYSPLHF.